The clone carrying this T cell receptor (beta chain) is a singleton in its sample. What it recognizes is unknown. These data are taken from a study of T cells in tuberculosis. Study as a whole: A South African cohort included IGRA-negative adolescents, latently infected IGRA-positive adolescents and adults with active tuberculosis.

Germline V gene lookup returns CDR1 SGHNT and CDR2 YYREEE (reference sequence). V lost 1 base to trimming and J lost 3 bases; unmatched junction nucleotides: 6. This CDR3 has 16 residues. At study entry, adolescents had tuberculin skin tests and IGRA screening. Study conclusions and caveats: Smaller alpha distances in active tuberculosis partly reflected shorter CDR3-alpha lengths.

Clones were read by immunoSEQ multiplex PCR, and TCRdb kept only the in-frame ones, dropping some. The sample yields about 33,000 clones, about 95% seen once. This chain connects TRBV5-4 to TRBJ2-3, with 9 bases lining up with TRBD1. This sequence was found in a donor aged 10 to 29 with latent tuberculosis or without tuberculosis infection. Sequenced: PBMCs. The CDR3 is CASSLYRTGVTDTQYF. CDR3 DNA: TGTGCCAGCAGCTTGTATCGGACAGGGGTTACAGATACGCAGTATTTT.